This TCR beta chain was sequenced in a study of lymphopenia after photon versus proton radiotherapy. Details on this clone: Its antigen is not identified.

Whole-study results and caveats: Only patients who died were analyzed for survival; proton advantage is unproven. Relative stability marked proton patients; photon patients lost diversity and naive cells. After lymphocyte nadir, photon-treated repertoires showed oligoclonal expansion, especially CD8+ Temra.

Using immunoSEQ multiplex PCR, the repertoire was profiled, and TCRdb retains in-frame clones only, with some absent. The table has about 53,000 clones, around 83% seen once; the top ten hold about 29%. This sequence was found in a man aged 50-59 years with gastric cancer. Specimen: peripheral blood, collected from a patient treated with photon-based radiotherapy.

The CDR3 loop is CASSFRLAGVEQFF. The CDR3 DNA follows: TGCGCCAGCAGCTTCAGACTAGCGGGAGTTGAGCAGTTCTTC. The genes are TRBV5-1 and TRBJ2-1; TRBD2 matches at 12 bases. V lost 2 bases and J lost 9; bases outside the gene matches: 3. Germline loops: CDR1 SGHRS, CDR2 YFSETQ. The CDR3 length is 14 residues.